The sequence of this TCR beta chain was determined in a study of T cells in Graves' hyperthyroidism and ophthalmopathy. In this sample, this clonotype turned up a few times. Its antigen is as yet unknown. No conserved phenylalanine or tryptophan is present at the end of the CDR3, so a read error is the likely explanation. No DNA is shown, since the ends of the CDR3 on it are uncertain; the CDR3 is the one TCRdb lists. The CDR3 length equals 10 residues, ends included. Per the germline V gene, CDR1 is LNHNV and CDR2 is YYDKDF (reference sequence). Amplification targeted TCR beta CDR3 regions from RNA transcripts. The TCR CDR3 was amplified in a first-round RT-PCR using the HTBI primer set. Via MiXCR, TCRdb re-called the multiplex PCR reads, giving one row per CDR3 protein. This table has a few hundred thousand distinct CDR3 sequences, under 60% appearing once. Study results and caveats: Clonotypes that were expanded in thyroid above 0.001 mostly appeared in blood too.

Sequenced: peripheral blood or thyroid tissue (not recorded which). The sequence was obtained from a woman between 18 and 30 years old with Graves' hyperthyroidism. The chain links TRBV15 to TRBJ1-1. The CDR3 sequence is CATSNRLAGV.